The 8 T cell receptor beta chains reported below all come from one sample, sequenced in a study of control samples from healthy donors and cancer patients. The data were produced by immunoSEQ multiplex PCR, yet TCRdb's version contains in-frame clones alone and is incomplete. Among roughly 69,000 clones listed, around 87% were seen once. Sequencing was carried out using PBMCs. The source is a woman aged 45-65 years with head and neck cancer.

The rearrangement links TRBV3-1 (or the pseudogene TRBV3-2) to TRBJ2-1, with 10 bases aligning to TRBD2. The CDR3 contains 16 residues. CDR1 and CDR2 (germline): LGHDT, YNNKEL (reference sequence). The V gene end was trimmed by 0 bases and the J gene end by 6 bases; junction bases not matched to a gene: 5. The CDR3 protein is CASSQDGLAVTNEQFF. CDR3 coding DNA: TGTGCCAGCAGCCAAGATGGACTAGCGGTAACCAATGAGCAGTTCTTC.

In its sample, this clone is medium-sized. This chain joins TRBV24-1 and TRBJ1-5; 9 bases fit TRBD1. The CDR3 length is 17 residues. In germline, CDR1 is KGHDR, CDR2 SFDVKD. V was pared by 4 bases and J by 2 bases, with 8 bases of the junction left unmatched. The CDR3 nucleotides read TGTGCCACCAGTGACCGGACAGGGGCGGAGGGCAATCAGCCCCAGCATTTT. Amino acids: CATSDRTGAEGNQPQHF.

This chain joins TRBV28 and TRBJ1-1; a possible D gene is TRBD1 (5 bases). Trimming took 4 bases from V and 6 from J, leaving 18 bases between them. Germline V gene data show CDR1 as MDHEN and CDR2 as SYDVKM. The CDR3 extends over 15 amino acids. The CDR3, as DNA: TGTGCCAGCAGTTCACTGGGCAGGGCGAGGCCTGAAGCTTTCTTT. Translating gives CASSSLGRARPEAFF.

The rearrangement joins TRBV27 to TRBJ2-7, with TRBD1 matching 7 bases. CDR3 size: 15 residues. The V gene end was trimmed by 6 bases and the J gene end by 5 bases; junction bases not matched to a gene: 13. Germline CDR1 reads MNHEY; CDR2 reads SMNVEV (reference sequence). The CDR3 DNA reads TGTGCCAGCAGCCGTCGTGAGACAGGGAACCACGAGCAGTACTTC. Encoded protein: CASSRRETGNHEQYF.

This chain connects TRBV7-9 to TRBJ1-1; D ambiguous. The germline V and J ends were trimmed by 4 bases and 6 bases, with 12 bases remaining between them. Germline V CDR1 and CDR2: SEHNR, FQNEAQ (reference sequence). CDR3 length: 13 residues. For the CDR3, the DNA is TGTGCCAGCAGCTCTCTTGCCCCTGCTGAAGCTTTCTTT. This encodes CASSSLAPAEAFF.

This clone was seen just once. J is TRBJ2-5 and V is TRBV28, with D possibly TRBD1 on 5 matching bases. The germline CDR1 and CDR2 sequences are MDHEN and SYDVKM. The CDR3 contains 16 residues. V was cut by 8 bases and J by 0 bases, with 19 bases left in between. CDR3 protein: CASQDIGRSYQETQYF. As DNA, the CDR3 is TGTGCCAGCCAGGACATAGGCCGGTCGTACCAAGAGACCCAGTACTTC.

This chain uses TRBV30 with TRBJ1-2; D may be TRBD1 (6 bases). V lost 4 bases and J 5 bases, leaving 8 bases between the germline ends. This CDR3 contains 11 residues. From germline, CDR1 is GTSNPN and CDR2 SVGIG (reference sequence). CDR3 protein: CAWNRVYGYTF. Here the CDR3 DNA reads TGTGCCTGGAACAGGGTTTATGGCTACACCTTC.

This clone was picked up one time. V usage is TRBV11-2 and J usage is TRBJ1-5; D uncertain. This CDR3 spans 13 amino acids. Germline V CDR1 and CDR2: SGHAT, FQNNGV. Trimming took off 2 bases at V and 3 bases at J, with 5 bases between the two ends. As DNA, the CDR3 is TGTGCCAGCAGCTTAATTAACAATCAGCCCCAGCATTTT. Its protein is CASSLINNQPQHF.